A selection of T cell receptor beta chains follows, all from one sample in a study of OX40 agonist ivuxolimab in advanced cancers. Clones were sequenced by immunoSEQ multiplex PCR, and TCRdb holds only the in-frame ones, with some missing. The sample has 20,000 to 25,000 clones; roughly 90% are singletons. The input for sequencing was CD4+ or CD8+ T cells sorted from blood, taken in a trial of the OX40 agonist ivuxolimab. These TCRs come from an adult with an advanced solid tumor such as melanoma, head and neck, liver or kidney cancer. Each CDR3 is given with its conserved first and last residue. Each record gives: V gene, CDR3 protein.

>TRBV30
CAWSVLGGSRYNEQFF
>TRBV14
CASSQNQYNEQFF
>TRBV5-1
CASSLDGRGGHYGYTF
>TRBV4-3
CASSQGLAGTDTQYF
>TRBV13
CASSSALGQSFYGYTF
>TRBV5-6
CASRDRDGWYEHPF
>TRBV5-4
CASSQETTHYEQYF
>TRBV15
CATSKRVSSYEQYF
>TRBV9
CASSRDREYQPQHF
>TRBV19
CASSQQGSNQPQHF
>TRBV19
CASVVRGNTGELFF
>TRBV30
CAWTAGYSYYEQYF
>TRBV6-1
CASRGPGQGAYEQYF
>TRBV19
CASSPGRRPTEAFF
>TRBV7-8
CASSPISYEQYF
>TRBV19
CASQTGGSSYNEQFF
>TRBV19
CASSFPGEKLFF
>TRBV10-3
CAINMDRRNTEAFF